The 3 T cell receptor beta chains given below trace back to one sample, sequenced in a study of T cell responses to AZD1222 COVID-19 vaccine. The protocol was immunoSEQ multiplex PCR, while the TCRdb copy is restricted to in-frame clones and leaves out a portion. The profile shows around 160,000 clones, 80% to 85% of them singletons. The specimen comprised peripheral blood, sampled on day 0 of MenACWY control vaccination. Every receptor here comes from an adult in good health.

The chain carries TRBV6-5 and TRBJ2-3, with 11 bases aligning to TRBD2. J lost 3 bases, V lost 9 bases, and 8 bases had no gene match. This CDR3 contains 15 residues. Germline V gene data show CDR1 as MNHEY and CDR2 as SVGAGI. The CDR3 protein is CASHPLAGGTDTQYF. For the CDR3, the DNA is TGTGCCAGTCATCCCTTAGCGGGGGGGACAGATACGCAGTATTTT.

This sequence joins TRBV9 and TRBJ2-3; the match to TRBD2 covers 9 bases. Germline CDR1 and CDR2: SGDLS and YYNGEE. V lost 4 bases and J lost 1; bases outside the gene matches: 4. CDR3 length: 15 amino acids. CDR3: CASSSSGAGTDTQYF. The CDR3 DNA sequence: TGTGCCAGCAGCTCTAGCGGGGCCGGCACAGATACGCAGTATTTT.

This clone has a handful of counts. J is TRBJ2-3 and V is TRBV12-5; TRBD1 agrees at 7 bases. J gave up 2 bases and V 5 bases, and 4 bases lay outside the gene matches. This CDR3 contains 14 residues. Per germline, CDR1 LGHNT and CDR2 FRNRAP. CDR3 residues: CASGDRDSTDTQYF. The CDR3 nucleotides are TGTGCTAGTGGTGACAGGGATTCCACAGATACGCAGTATTTT. Supplemented by reference TRBV12-5 and TRBJ2-3, the full variable domain reads DARVTQTPRHKVTEMGQEVTMRCQPILGHNTVFWYRQTMMQGLELLAYFRNRAPLDDSGMPKDRFSAEMPDATLATLKIQPSEPRDSAVYFCASGDRDSTDTQYFGPGTRLTVL.